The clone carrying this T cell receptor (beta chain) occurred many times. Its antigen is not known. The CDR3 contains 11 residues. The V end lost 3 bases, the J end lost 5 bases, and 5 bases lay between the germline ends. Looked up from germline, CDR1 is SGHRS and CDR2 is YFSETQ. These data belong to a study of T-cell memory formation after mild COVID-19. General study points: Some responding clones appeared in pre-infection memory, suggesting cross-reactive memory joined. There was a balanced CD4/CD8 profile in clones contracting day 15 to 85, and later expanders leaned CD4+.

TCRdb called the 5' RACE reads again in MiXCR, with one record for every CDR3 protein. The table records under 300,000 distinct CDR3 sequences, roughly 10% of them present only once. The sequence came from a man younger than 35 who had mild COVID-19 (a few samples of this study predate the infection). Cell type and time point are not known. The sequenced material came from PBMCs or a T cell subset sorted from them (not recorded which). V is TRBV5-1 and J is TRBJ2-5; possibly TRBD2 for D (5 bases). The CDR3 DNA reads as TGCGCCAGCAGCTGGAGGGAGACCCAGTACTTC. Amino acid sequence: CASSWRETQYF.